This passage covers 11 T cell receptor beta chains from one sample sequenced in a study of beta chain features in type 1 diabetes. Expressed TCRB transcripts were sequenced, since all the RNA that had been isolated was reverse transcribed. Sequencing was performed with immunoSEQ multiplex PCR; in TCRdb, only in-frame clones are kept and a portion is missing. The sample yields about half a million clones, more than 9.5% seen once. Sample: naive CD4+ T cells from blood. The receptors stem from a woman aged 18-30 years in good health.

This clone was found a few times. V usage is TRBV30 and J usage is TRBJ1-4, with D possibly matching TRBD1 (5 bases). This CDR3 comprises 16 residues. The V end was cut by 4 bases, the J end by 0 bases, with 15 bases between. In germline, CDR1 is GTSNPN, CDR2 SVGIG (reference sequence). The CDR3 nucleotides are TGTGCCTGGACCGGGACCGGATACTCAACTAATGAAAAACTGTTTTTT. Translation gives CAWTGTGYSTNEKLFF.

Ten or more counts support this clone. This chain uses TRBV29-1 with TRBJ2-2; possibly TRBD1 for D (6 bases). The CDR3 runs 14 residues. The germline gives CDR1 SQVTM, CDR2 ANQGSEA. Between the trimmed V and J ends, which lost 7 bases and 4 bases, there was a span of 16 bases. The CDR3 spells CSAMRVQGTGELFF. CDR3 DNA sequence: TGCAGCGCAATGCGGGTACAGGGCACCGGGGAGCTGTTTTTT.

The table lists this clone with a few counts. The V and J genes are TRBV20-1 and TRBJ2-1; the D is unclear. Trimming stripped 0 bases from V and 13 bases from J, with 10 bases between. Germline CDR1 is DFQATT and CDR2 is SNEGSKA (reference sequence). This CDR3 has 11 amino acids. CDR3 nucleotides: TGCAGTGCTAGAGATGGTCGGGTACAGTTCTTC. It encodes CSARDGRVQFF.

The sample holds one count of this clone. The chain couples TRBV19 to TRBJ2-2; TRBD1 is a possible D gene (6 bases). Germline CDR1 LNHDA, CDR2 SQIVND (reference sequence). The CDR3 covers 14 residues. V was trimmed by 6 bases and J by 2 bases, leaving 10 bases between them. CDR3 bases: TGTGCCAGTAGGTCACAGGGTAACACCGGGGAGCTGTTTTTT. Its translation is CASRSQGNTGELFF. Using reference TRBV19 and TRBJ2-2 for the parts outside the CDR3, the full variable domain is DGGITQSPKYLFRKEGQNVTLSCEQNLNHDAMYWYRQDPGQGLRLIYYSQIVNDFQKGDIAEGYSVSREKKESFPLTVTSAQKNPTAFYLCASRSQGNTGELFFGEGSRLTVL.

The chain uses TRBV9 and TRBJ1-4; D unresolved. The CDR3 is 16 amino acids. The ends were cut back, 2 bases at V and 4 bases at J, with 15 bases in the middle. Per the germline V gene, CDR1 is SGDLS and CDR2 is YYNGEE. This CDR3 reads CASSVMGKVGNEKLFF. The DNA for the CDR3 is TGTGCCAGCAGCGTCATGGGCAAGGTCGGTAATGAAAAACTGTTTTTT.

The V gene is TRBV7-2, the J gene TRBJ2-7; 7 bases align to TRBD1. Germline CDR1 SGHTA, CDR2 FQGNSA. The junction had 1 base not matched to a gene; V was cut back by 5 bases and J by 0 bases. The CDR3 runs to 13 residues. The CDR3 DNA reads TGTGCCAGCAGCAACAGGGGCTCCTACGAGCAGTACGTC. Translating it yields CASSNRGSYEQYV.

CDR3 in amino acids: CASSLADGVGTEAFF. The CDR3 DNA follows: TGTGCCAGCAGCTTGGCAGACGGGGTGGGCACTGAAGCTTTCTTT. This chain connects TRBV5-4 to TRBJ1-1, with no clear D. CDR1 and CDR2 from the germline V gene are SGHNT and YYREEE (reference sequence). V was trimmed by 0 bases and J by 4 bases, leaving 13 bases between them. The CDR3 extends over 15 amino acids.

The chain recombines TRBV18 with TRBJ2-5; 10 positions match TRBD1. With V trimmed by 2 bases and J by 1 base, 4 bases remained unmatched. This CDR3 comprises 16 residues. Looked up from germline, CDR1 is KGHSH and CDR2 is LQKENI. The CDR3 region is CASSPMGQGSQETQYF. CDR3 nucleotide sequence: TGTGCCAGCTCACCAATGGGACAGGGGTCCCAAGAGACCCAGTACTTC.

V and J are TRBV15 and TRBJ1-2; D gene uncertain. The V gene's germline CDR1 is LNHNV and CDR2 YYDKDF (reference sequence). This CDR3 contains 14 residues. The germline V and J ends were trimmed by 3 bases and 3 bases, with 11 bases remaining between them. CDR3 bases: TGTGCCACCAGCAGGGCAGGTGGGGACTATGGCTACACCTTC. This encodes CATSRAGGDYGYTF.

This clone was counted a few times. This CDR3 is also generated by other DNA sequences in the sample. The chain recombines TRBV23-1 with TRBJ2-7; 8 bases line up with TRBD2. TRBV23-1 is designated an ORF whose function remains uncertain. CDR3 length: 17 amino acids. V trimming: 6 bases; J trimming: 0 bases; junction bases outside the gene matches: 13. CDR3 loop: CASRNHLAGPNSYEQYV. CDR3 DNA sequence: TGCGCCAGCAGGAACCATTTAGCGGGGCCGAACTCCTACGAGCAGTACGTC.

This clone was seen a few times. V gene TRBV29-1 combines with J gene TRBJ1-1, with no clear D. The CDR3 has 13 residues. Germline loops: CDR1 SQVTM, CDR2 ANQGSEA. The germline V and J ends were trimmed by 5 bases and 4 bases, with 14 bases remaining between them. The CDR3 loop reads CSVRALGSTEAFF. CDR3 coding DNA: TGCAGCGTTCGCGCGCTGGGGTCCACTGAAGCTTTCTTT.